The rows below give T cell receptor beta chains drawn from one sample of a study of T cells in Graves' hyperthyroidism and ophthalmopathy. TCRdb redid the calling of the multiplex PCR reads with MiXCR, one entry per CDR3 protein. This table holds a few hundred thousand distinct CDR3 sequences, 15% to 19% found once. Sequences were obtained from blood. These receptors originate from a woman aged 25 to 39 with Graves' hyperthyroidism. Both conserved end residues are part of each CDR3. The D gene is left open where the match is weak. Expanded clones get a size class; other rows say once, few or many, or leave the size out.

TRBJ2-7 TRBV4-3 - - CASSQVGQPSYEQYF TGCGCCAGCAGCCAAGTGGGGCAGCCCTCCTACGAGCAGTACTTC
TRBJ2-7 TRBV27 TRBD2 many CASRPTGTSGTYEQYF TGTGCCAGCAGGCCCACCGGGACTAGCGGAACCTACGAGCAGTACTTC
TRBJ1-1 TRBV2 - many CASSDPGRAFF TGTGCCAGCAGTGACCCGGGACGAGCTTTCTTT
TRBJ2-7 TRBV7-2 - - CASSLGTDYEQHF TGTGCCAGCAGCTTAGGGACGGACTACGAGCAGCACTTC
TRBJ2-7 TRBV11-1 TRBD2 many CASSPGVAGVDYEQYF TGTGCCAGCAGCCCTGGGGTAGCGGGAGTTGATTACGAGCAGTACTTC
TRBJ1-2 TRBV5-5 - few CASSLVFSGSAYGYTF TGTGCCAGCAGCTTGGTTTTTTCAGGGTCAGCCTATGGCTACACCTTC
TRBJ2-2 TRBV6-2/TRBV6-3 - many CASSSTGTPAAGELFF TGTGCCAGCAGCTCGACGGGGACCCCCGCGGCCGGGGAGCTGTTTTTT
TRBJ1-1 TRBV4-2 TRBD1 - CASSQFISGQTEAFF TGTGCCAGCAGCCAGTTTATTTCGGGACAGACTGAAGCTTTCTTT
TRBJ1-1 TRBV12-3/TRBV12-4 - many CASSPSVYLNTEAFF TGTGCCAGCAGTCCGTCCGTTTACTTGAACACTGAAGCTTTCTTT
TRBJ1-5 TRBV6-1 - many CASSYSLPPNQPQHF TGTGCCAGCAGTTATAGCTTGCCACCTAATCAGCCCCAGCATTTT
TRBJ2-2 TRBV25-1 TRBD2 once CASSPGTSGKANTGELFF TGTGCCAGCAGTCCTGGGACTAGCGGGAAAGCGAACACCGGGGAGCTGTTTTTT
TRBJ2-5 TRBV28 - many CASSLPGETQYF TGTGCCAGCAGTTTACCGGGCGAGACCCAGTACTTC
TRBJ2-7 TRBV6-1 TRBD2 few CASSLGLAGGPSEQYF TGTGCCAGCAGCCTGGGACTAGCGGGAGGGCCTTCCGAGCAGTACTTC
TRBJ2-7 TRBV11-2 TRBD2 many CASSPHTLAGGPGEQYF TGTGCCAGCAGCCCACACACCTTAGCGGGAGGGCCCGGCGAGCAGTACTTC
TRBJ2-7 TRBV6-2/TRBV6-3 TRBD1 many CASTPGQGVYEQYF TGTGCCAGCACCCCGGGACAGGGGGTTTACGAGCAGTACTTC
TRBJ1-1 TRBV7-2 - few CASSLEIRVSTEAFF TGTGCCAGCAGCTTAGAGATCAGGGTAAGCACTGAAGCTTTCTTT
TRBJ2-1 TRBV6-5 TRBD2 many CASSYSPGGVPNEQFF TGTGCCAGCAGTTACTCCCCGGGGGGAGTGCCCAATGAGCAGTTCTTC
TRBJ2-1 TRBV4-1 TRBD2 many CASRQILAGVHNEQFF TGCGCCAGCAGACAAATACTAGCGGGAGTCCACAATGAGCAGTTCTTC
TRBJ2-5 TRBV6-5 - - CASSYSYWETQYF TGTGCCAGCAGTTACTCGTACTGGGAGACCCAGTACTTC
TRBJ1-5 TRBV2 TRBD1 many CASSPDREPNQPQHF TGTGCCAGCAGTCCGGACAGGGAGCCCAATCAGCCCCAGCATTTT
TRBJ1-2 TRBV4-3 - few CASSHRTFYGYTF TGCGCCAGCAGCCATAGGACATTCTATGGCTACACCTTC
TRBJ2-7 TRBV30 - - CATLTGRYEQYF TGTGCCACCTTGACAGGTAGATACGAGCAGTACTTC
TRBJ2-5 TRBV20-1 - many CSASRPQETQYF TGCAGTGCCTCCCGGCCCCAAGAGACCCAGTACTTC
TRBJ2-7 TRBV5-5 - few CASSLFTRVGTYEQYF TGTGCCAGCAGCTTGTTTACAAGGGTAGGGACCTACGAGCAGTACTTC
TRBJ2-3 TRBV6-1 TRBD1 many CASSQTGLGADTHYF TGTGCCAGCAGCCAGACAGGGCTTGGCGCAGATACGCACTATTTT
TRBJ2-2 TRBV6-1 TRBD1 many CASSYDALEPGQGHTGELFF TGTGCCAGCAGTTACGACGCCCTCGAACCGGGACAGGGTCACACCGGGGAGCTGTTTTTT
TRBJ2-1 TRBV3-1 - many CASSPGNPDNEQFF TGTGCCAGCAGCCCTGGGAACCCAGACAATGAGCAGTTCTTC
TRBJ1-1 TRBV11-3 - - CVSSTNTEAFF TGTGTCAGCTCTACGAACACTGAAGCTTTCTTT
TRBJ1-1 TRBV5-1 - few CASSQVATALGEAFF TGCGCCAGCAGCCAAGTGGCGACAGCCTTGGGTGAAGCTTTCTTT
TRBJ2-2 TRBV6-1 TRBD2 - CASSPMAGGAGELFF TGTGCCAGCTCCCCGATGGCGGGAGGGGCCGGGGAGCTGTTTTTT
TRBJ1-4 TRBV20-1 - few CSAPLRGGPNEKLFF TGCAGTGCTCCTCTCCGGGGGGGTCCTAATGAAAAACTGTTTTTT
TRBJ2-3 TRBV7-6 TRBD2 many CASSLTSGVLDTQYF TGTGCCAGCAGTCTTACCAGCGGGGTTCTTGATACGCAGTATTTT
TRBJ1-1 TRBV18 - many CASSPALGLDTEAFF TGTGCCAGCTCACCTGCGCTAGGGTTGGACACTGAAGCTTTCTTT
TRBJ1-1 TRBV20-1 TRBD1 many CSALGQGNTEAFF TGCAGTGCCCTCGGACAGGGGAACACTGAAGCTTTCTTT
TRBJ2-1 TRBV12-3/TRBV12-4 - - CASRQRYNEQFF TGTGCCAGCAGGCAGAGATACAATGAGCAGTTCTTC
TRBJ2-1 TRBV20-1 TRBD2 many CSAREPGTSLFTEQFF TGCAGTGCTAGGGAGCCCGGGACTAGCTTGTTTACCGAGCAGTTCTTC
TRBJ2-3 TRBV12-5 - many CASGFGGDGTDTQYF TGTGCTAGTGGTTTTGGAGGGGACGGCACAGATACGCAGTATTTT
TRBJ2-7 TRBV7-9 - many CASSLAGGGEQYF TGTGCCAGCAGCTTGGCAGGGGGAGGCGAGCAGTACTTC
TRBJ1-2 TRBV18 TRBD1 many CASSPQGQTDYGYTF TGTGCCAGCTCCCCCCAGGGACAGACAGACTATGGCTACACCTTC
TRBJ2-7 TRBV28 TRBD2 many CASSAASGRPEQYF TGTGCCAGCAGTGCGGCTAGCGGGAGACCCGAGCAGTACTTC
TRBJ2-1 TRBV20-1 - many CSARDGAKRPSGNEQFF TGCAGTGCTAGAGATGGGGCTAAGCGACCGTCGGGCAATGAGCAGTTCTTC
TRBJ1-2 TRBV12-5 - many CASGDDRSINYGYTF TGTGCTAGTGGAGACGACAGGTCCATCAACTATGGCTACACCTTC
TRBJ2-7 TRBV15 - many CATSRGGTSYEQYF TGTGCCACCAGCAGAGGGGGGACCTCCTACGAGCAGTACTTC
TRBJ1-1 TRBV11-2 - many CASSLGSSTEAFF TGTGCCAGCAGCTTAGGGAGCAGCACTGAAGCTTTCTTT
TRBJ1-4 TRBV19 TRBD1 few CASSARTGTFEKLFF TGTGCCAGTAGTGCCCGGACAGGGACGTTTGAAAAACTGTTTTTT
TRBJ2-1 TRBV18 - many CASSLSYREYYNEQFF TGTGCCAGCTCACTCTCCTACAGGGAGTACTACAATGAGCAGTTCTTC
TRBJ2-7 TRBV6-2/TRBV6-3 - few CASTGRDHSYEQYF TGTGCCAGCACCGGCAGGGATCACTCCTACGAGCAGTACTTC
TRBJ2-1 TRBV2 TRBD2 - CASSDDGREYNEQFF TGTGCCAGCAGTGATGACGGGAGGGAGTACAATGAGCAGTTCTTC
TRBJ2-1 TRBV18 - many CASSPRGTDYNEQFF TGTGCCAGCTCACCACGAGGGACCGACTACAATGAGCAGTTCTTC
TRBJ1-5 TRBV6-2/TRBV6-3 - - CASSPRVSNQPQHF TGTGCCAGCAGCCCGAGGGTTAGCAATCAGCCCCAGCATTTT
TRBJ2-3 TRBV7-9 - - CASSKRRGRLGGTDTQYF TGTGCCAGCAGCAAACGACGCGGTCGCTTAGGAGGCACAGATACGCAGTATTTT
TRBJ2-7 TRBV5-6 - many CASSLQHEQYF TGTGCCAGCAGCCTACAACACGAGCAATACTTC
TRBJ2-2 TRBV20-1 - - CSAGVTGELFF TGCAGTGCCGGGGTAACCGGGGAGCTGTTTTTT
TRBJ1-1 TRBV19 - - CASSAVQGTEAFF TGTGCCAGTAGTGCGGTCCAGGGAACTGAAGCTTTCTTT